Here is one TCR beta chain with its context. Its binding antigen is unknown. Base-call qualities are not available, and no considerably larger clone is one nucleotide away. This sample is part of a study of blood T cell repertoires in COVID-19 (TCRdb year 2020). For context, the study as a whole: The collaborator samples originated in the United States, Italy and Spain and spanned the acute and convalescent phases of COVID-19. A freely available public database, intended as a resource for researchers studying the immune response to SARS-CoV-2, is where the repertoires were released. The prospective study material was composed of cDNA or gDNA derived from T cells, B-cell-depleted T cells, or PBMCs. The dataset comprised deeply sampled blood TCRbeta repertoires from subjects exposed to, actively infected with, or recovered from COVID-19. Samples came from the ongoing ImmuneRACE study (first 160 participants) plus 1,254 subjects from 6 global collaborators. Nearly every sample came with metadata listing a de-identified subject ID, COVID-19 status, age in years and sex. HLA class I and class II types, where available, came from metadata supplied by the sample provider rather than from assay-based typing. The paper's findings and limits, for the study overall: How much clinical and demographic metadata was included differed by source and by participant, and the metadata was provided uncurated.

The immunoSEQ Assay, a bias-controlled multiplex PCR, was used to amplify TCRbeta CDR3 regions from genomic DNA. In the paper's pipeline: The number of nucleated cells in each sample was estimated by amplification of reference gene primers within the assay. To quantify the absolute abundance of each unique TCRbeta CDR3 rearrangement, sequence reads were collapsed and filtered. For each sample, productive Simpson clonality was calculated as the square root of Simpson's diversity index across productive rearrangements. This is the immuneACCESS table as TCRdb keeps it, with only in-frame sequences that have V and J called. A part of the clones is gone; compared with another copy, unresolved V genes explain less than half, and the rest is unexplained. For V, J and clone size, that table is used; D and trimming come from the DNA. The sample records more than 95,000 clones, around nine tenths of which are singletons. The top ten clones comprise 7.5% to 8% of the sample.

CDR1 and CDR2 (MNHEY, SMNVEV) derive from the germline V gene (reference sequence). Inclusive of the bounding cysteine and phenylalanine, the CDR3 is 15 residues long. Only the CDR3 part of the read is kept: 45 bases, read in frame from the first base. Trimming takes 0 bases from V and 6 bases from J, and the germline ends sit 11 bases apart. Collaborating institutions collected whole blood in K2EDTA tubes following their own protocols. For TCRbeta analysis, collaborators shipped samples in one of three forms: frozen whole blood, isolated PBMCs, or DNA extracted from either of those sample types. The sample consisted of peripheral blood. The rearrangement joined TRBV27 to TRBJ2-2, with the D gene uncertain. The receptor comes from a man between 50 and 59 years old with acute or convalescent COVID-19. The DNA sequence is given as TGTGCCAGCAGTTTATCCCTTTTTCTAGCCGGGGAGCTGTTTTTT. Its protein product is CASSLSLFLAGELFF.